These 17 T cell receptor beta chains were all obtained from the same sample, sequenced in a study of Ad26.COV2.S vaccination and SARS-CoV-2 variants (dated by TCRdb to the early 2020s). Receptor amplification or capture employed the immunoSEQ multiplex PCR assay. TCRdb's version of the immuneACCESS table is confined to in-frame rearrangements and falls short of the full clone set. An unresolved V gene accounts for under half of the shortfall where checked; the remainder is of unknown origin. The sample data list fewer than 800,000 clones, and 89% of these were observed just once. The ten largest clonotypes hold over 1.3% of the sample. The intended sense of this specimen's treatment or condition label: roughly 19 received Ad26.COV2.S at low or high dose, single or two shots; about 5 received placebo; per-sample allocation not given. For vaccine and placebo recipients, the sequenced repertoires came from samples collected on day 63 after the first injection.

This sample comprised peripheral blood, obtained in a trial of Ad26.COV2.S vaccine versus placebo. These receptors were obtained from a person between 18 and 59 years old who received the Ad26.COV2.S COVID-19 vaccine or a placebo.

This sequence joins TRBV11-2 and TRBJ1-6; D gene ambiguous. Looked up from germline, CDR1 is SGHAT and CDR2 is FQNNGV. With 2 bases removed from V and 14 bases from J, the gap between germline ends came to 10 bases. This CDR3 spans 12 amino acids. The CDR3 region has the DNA TGTGCCAGCAGCTTAAGGAGCGGGGCCCTCCACTTT. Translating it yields CASSLRSGALHF.

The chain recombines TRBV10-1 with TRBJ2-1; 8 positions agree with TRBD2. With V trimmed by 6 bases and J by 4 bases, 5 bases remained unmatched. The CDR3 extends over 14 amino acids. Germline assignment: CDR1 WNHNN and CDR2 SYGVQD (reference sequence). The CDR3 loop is CASSEGLGYNEQFF. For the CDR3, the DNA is TGCGCCAGCAGCGAGGGACTAGGGTACAATGAGCAGTTCTTC.

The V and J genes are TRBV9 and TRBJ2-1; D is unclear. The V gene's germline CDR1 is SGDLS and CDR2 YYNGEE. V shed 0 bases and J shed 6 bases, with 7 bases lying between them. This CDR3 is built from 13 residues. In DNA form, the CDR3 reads TGTGCCAGCAGCGTAGGTAGCCCCAATGAGCAGTTCTTC. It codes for CASSVGSPNEQFF.

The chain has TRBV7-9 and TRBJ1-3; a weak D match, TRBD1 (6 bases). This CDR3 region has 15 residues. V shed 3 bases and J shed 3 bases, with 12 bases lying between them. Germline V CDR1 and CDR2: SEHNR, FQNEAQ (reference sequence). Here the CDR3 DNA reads TGTGCCAGCAGCTTTACTACAGGGTTTGGAAACACCATATATTTT. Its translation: CASSFTTGFGNTIYF.

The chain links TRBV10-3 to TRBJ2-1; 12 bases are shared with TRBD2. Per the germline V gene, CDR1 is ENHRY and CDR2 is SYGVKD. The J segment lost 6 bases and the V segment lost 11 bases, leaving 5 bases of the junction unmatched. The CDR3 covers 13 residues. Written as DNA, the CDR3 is TGTGCCGCTTTGACTAGCGGGAGCAATGAGCAGTTCTTC. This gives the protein CAALTSGSNEQFF.

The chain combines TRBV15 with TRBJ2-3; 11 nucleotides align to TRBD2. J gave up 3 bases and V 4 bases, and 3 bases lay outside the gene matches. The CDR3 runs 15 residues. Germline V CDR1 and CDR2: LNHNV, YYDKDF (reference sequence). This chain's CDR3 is CATSNRTSGTDTQYF. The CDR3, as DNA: TGTGCCACCAGCAATCGGACTAGCGGGACAGATACGCAGTATTTT.

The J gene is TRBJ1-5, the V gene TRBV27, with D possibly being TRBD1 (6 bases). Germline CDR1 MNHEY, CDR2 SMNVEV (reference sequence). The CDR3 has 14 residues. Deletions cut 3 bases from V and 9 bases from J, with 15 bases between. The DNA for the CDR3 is TGTGCCAGCAGTTTGAGGGCAGGGGCTAGGCCCCAGCATTTT. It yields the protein CASSLRAGARPQHF.

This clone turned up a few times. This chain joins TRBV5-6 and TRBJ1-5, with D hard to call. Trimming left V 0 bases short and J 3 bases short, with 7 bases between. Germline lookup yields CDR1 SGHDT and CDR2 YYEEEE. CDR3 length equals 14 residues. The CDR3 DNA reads TGTGCCAGCAGCTTGGAAGGGTTCAATCAGCCCCAGCATTTT. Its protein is CASSLEGFNQPQHF.

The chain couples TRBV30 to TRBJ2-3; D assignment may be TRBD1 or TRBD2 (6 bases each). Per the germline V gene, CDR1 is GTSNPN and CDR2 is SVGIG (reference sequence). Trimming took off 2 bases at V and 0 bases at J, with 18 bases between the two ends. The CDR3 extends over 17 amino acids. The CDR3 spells CAWSKSEGGHSTDTQYF. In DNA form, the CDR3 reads TGTGCCTGGAGTAAATCGGAGGGGGGACACAGCACAGATACGCAGTATTTT. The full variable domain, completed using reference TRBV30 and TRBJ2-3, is SQTIHQWPATLVQPVGSPLSLECTVEGTSNPNLYWYRQAAGRGLQLLFYSVGIGQISSEVPQNLSASRPQDRQFILSSKKLLLSDSGFYLCAWSKSEGGHSTDTQYFGPGTRLTVL.

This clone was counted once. The CDR3 bases are TGTGCCTGGGGGGGACAGGGTCCGTACGAGCAGTACTTC. Its protein product is CAWGGQGPYEQYF. The rearrangement uses TRBV30 and TRBJ2-7; the match to TRBD1 covers 9 bases. Germline CDR1 reads GTSNPN; CDR2 reads SVGIG (reference sequence). CDR3 length equals 13 residues. V lost 5 bases, J lost 4 bases, and 6 bases stayed unmatched.

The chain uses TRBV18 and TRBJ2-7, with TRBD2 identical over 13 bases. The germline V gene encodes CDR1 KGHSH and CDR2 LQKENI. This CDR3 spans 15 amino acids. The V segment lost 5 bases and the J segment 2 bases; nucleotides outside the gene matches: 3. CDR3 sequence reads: CASSAGTSGAYEQYF. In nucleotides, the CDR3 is TGTGCCAGCTCAGCCGGGACTAGCGGGGCCTACGAGCAGTACTTC.

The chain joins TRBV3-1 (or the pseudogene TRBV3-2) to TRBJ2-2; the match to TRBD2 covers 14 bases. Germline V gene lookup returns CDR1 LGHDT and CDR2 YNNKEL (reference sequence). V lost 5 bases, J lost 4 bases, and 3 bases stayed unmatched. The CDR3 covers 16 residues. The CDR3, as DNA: TGTGCCAGCAGCTCGGGACTAGCGGGGGTCACCGGGGAGCTGTTTTTT. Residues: CASSSGLAGVTGELFF.

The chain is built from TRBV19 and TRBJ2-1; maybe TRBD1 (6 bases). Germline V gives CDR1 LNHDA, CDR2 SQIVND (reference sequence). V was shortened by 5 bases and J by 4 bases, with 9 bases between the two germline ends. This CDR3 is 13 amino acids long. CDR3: CASSADRYNEQFF. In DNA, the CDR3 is TGTGCCAGTAGTGCGGACAGATACAATGAGCAGTTCTTC.

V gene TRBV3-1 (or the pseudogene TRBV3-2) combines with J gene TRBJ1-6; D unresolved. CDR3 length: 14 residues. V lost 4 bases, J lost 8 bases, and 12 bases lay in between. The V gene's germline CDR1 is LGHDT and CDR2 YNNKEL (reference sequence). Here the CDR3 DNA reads TGTGCCAGCAGCCGAGCAGACTCCCATTCACCCCTCCACTTT. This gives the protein CASSRADSHSPLHF.

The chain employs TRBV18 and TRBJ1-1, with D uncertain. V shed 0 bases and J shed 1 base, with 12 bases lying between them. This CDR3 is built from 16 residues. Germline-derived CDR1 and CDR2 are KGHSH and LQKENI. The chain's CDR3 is CASSPPGPVANTEAFF. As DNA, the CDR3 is TGTGCCAGCTCACCACCAGGGCCGGTGGCGAACACTGAAGCTTTCTTT.

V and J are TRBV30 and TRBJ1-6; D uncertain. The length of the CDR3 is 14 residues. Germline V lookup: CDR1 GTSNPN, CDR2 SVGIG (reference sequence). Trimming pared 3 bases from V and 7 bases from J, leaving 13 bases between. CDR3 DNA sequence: TGTGCCTGGAGAAGGACGGCAAACAATTCACCCCTCCACTTT. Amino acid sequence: CAWRRTANNSPLHF.

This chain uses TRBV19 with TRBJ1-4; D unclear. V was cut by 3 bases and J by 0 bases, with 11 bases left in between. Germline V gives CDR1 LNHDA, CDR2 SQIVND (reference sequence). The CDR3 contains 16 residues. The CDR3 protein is CASSIPYTATNEKLFF. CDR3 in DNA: TGTGCCAGTAGTATCCCCTACACGGCAACTAATGAAAAACTGTTTTTT.